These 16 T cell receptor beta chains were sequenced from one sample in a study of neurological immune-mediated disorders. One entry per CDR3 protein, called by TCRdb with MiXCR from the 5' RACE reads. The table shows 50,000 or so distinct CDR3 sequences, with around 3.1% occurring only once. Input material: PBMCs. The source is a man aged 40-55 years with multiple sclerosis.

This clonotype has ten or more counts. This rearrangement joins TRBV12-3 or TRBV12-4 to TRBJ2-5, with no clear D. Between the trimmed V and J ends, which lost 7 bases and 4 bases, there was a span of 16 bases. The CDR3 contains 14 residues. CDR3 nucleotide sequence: TGTGCCAGCACATGGGATCTGGGGTCAGAGACCCAGTACTTC. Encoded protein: CASTWDLGSETQYF.

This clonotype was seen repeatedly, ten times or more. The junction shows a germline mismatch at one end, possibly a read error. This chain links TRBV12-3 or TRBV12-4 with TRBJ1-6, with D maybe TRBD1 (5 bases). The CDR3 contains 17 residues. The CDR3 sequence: CASSLGSSGGRNSPLNF. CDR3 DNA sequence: TGTGCCAGCAGTTTAGGTTCGTCTGGGGGGAGGAATTCACCCCTCAACTTT.

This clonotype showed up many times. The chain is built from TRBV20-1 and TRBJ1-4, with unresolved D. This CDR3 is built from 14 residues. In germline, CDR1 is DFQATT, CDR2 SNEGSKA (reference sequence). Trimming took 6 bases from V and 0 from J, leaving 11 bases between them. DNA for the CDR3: TGCAGTGCCGTTTCCGAAACAACTAATGAAAAACTGTTTTTT. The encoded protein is CSAVSETTNEKLFF.

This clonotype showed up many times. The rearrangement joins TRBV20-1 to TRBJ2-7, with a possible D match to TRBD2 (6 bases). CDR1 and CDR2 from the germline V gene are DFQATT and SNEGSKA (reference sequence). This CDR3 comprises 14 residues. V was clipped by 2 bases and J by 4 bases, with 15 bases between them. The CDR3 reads CSARTGLELYEQYF. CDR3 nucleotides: TGCAGTGCTAGAACGGGACTGGAGTTATACGAGCAGTACTTC.

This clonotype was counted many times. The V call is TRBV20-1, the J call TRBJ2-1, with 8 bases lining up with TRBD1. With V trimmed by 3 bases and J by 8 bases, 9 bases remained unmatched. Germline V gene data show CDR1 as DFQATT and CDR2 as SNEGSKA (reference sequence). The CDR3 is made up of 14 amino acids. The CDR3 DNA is TGCAGTGCTAGCCGCCCAGGGGGCTGGGATGAGCAGTTCTTC. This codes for CSASRPGGWDEQFF.

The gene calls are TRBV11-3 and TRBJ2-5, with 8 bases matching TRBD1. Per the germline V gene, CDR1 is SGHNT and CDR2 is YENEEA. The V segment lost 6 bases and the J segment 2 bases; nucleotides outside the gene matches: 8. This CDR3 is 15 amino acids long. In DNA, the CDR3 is TGTGCCAGCAGTCCAGACAGGGGAAGTCAAGAGACCCAGTACTTC. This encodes CASSPDRGSQETQYF. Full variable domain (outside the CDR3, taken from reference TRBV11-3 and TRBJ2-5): EAGVVQSPRYKIIEKKQPVAFWCNPISGHNTLYWYLQNLGQGPELLIRYENEEAVDDSQLPKDRFSAERLKGVDSTLKIQPAELGDSAVYLCASSPDRGSQETQYFGPGTRLLVL.

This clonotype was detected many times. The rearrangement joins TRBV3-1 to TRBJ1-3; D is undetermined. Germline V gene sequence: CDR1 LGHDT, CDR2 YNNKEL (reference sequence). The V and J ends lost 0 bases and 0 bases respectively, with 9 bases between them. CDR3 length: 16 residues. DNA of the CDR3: TGTGCCAGCAGCCAAGAGAGGCAGAGCTCTGGAAACACCATATATTTT. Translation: CASSQERQSSGNTIYF. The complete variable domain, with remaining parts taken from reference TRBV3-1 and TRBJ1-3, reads DTAVSQTPKYLVTQMGNDKSIKCEQNLGHDTMYWYKQDSKKFLKIMFSYNNKELIINETVPNRFSPKSPDKAHLNLHINSLELGDSAVYFCASSQERQSSGNTIYFGEGSWLTVV.

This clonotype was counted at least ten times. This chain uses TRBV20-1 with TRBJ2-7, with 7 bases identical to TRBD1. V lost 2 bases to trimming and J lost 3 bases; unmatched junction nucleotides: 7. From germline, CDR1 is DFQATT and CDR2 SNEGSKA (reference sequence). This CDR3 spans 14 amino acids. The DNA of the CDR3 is TGCAGTGCTAGACGAAGGGGGACAGACTACGAGCAGTACTTC. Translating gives CSARRRGTDYEQYF.

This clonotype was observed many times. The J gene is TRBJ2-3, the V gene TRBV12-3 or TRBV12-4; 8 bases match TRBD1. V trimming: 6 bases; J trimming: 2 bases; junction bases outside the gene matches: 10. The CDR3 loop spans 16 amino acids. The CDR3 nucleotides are TGTGCCAGCAGCCCCCGAGGACAGGGAAACACAGATACGCAGTATTTT. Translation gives CASSPRGQGNTDTQYF.

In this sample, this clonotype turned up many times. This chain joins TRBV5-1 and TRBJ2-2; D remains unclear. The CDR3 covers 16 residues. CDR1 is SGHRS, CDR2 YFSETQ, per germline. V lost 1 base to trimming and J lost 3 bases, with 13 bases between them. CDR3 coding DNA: TGCGCCAGCAGCTTGATGGGCTCCGCGGACACCGGGGAGCTGTTTTTT. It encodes CASSLMGSADTGELFF.

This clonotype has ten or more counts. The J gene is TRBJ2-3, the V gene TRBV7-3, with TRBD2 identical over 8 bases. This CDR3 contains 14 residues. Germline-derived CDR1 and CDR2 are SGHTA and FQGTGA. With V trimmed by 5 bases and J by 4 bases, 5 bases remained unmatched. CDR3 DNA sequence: TGTGCCAGCAGCCCGACGGGGGGGCCAGATACGCAGTATTTT. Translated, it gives CASSPTGGPDTQYF. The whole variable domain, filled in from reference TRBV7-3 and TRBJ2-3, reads GAGVSQTPSNKVTEKGKYVELRCDPISGHTALYWYRQSLGQGPEFLIYFQGTGAADDSGLPNDRFFAVRPEGSVSTLKIQRTERGDSAVYLCASSPTGGPDTQYFGPGTRLTVL.

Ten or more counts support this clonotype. CDR3 DNA sequence: TGTGCCAGCAACCTACAGGGCGGGGGCACTGAAGCTTTCTTT. Its translation: CASNLQGGGTEAFF. V and J are TRBV12-3 or TRBV12-4 and TRBJ1-1, with TRBD1 as a possible D gene (6 bases). The CDR3 totals 14 residues. Trimming removed 7 bases from V and 4 bases from J, with 16 bases in between.

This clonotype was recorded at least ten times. The CDR3 here is CASSVTSGGTDTQYF. The CDR3 region has the DNA TGTGCCAGCAGCGTGACTAGCGGGGGTACAGATACGCAGTATTTT. The V call is TRBV9, the J call TRBJ2-3; 12 nucleotides match TRBD2. V trimming: 2 bases; J trimming: 3 bases; junction bases outside the gene matches: 1. This CDR3 is built from 15 residues. The germline CDR1 and CDR2 sequences are SGDLS and YYNGEE.

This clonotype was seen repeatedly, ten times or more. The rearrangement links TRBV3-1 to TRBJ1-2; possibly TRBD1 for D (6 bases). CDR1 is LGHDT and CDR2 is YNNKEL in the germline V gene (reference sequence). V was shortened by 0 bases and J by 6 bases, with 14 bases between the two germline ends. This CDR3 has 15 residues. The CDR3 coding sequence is TGTGCCAGCAGCCAAGATGGGGGGGCGTTCCATGGCTACACCTTC. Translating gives CASSQDGGAFHGYTF.

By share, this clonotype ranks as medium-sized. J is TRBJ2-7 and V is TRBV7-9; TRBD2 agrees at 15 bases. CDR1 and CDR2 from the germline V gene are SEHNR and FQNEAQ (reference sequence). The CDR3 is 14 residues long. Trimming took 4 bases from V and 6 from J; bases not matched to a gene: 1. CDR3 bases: TGTGCCAGCAGCTGGACTAGCGGGGGGGCCGAGCAGTACTTC. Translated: CASSWTSGGAEQYF.

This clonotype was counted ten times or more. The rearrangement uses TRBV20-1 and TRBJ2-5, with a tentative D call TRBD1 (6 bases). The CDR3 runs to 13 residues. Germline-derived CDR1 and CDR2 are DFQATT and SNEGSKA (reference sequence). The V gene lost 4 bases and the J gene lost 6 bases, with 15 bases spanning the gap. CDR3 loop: CSAISGAKKTQYF. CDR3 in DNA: TGCAGTGCTATCTCAGGGGCTAAAAAGACCCAGTACTTC.